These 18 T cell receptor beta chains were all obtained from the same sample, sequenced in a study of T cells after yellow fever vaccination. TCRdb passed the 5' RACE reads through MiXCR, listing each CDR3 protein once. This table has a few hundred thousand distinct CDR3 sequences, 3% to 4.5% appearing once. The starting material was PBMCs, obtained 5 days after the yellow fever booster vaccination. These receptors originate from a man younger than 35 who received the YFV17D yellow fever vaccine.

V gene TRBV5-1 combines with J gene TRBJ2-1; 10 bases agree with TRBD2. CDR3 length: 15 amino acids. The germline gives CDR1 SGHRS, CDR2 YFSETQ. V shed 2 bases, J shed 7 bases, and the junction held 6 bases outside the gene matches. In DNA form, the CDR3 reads TGCGCCAGCAGCTTCGCGTCTAGCGGGGGAAATGAGCAGTTCTTC. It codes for CASSFASSGGNEQFF.

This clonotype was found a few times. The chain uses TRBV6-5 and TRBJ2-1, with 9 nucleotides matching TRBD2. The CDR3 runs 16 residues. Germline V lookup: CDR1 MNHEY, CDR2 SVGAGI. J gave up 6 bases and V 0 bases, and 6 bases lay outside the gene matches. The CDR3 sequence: CASSYSLSGGRNEQFF. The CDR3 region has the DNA TGTGCCAGCAGTTACTCACTTAGCGGGGGCCGCAATGAGCAGTTCTTC.

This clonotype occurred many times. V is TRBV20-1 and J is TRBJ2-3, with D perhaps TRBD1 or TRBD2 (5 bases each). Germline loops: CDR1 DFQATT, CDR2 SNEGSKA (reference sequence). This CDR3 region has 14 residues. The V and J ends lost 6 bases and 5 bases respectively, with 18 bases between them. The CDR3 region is CSARVSGGGDTQYF. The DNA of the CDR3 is TGCAGTGCCAGGGTCAGCGGTGGGGGAGATACGCAGTATTTT.

The CDR3 DNA reads as TGCGCCAGCAGCCCGACGCCCGTCAGAGAGACCCAGTACTTC. Translating gives CASSPTPVRETQYF. The chain combines TRBV5-1 with TRBJ2-5; D not certain. The CDR3 spans 14 residues. Germline lookup yields CDR1 SGHRS and CDR2 YFSETQ. Trimming pared 4 bases from V and 4 bases from J, leaving 14 bases between. The variable domain in full, with the rest retrieved from reference TRBV5-1 and TRBJ2-5, is KAGVTQTPRYLIKTRGQQVTLSCSPISGHRSVSWYQQTPGQGLQFLFEYFSETQRNKGNFPGRFSGRQFSNSRSEMNVSTLELGDSALYLCASSPTPVRETQYFGPGTRLLVL.

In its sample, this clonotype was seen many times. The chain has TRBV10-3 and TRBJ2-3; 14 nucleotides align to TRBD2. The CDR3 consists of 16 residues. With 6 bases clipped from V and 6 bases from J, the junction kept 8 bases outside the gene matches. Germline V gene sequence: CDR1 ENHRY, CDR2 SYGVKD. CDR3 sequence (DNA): TGTGCCATCAGGGGGGGACTAGCGGGGGTGATGGATACGCAGTATTTT. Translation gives CAIRGGLAGVMDTQYF.

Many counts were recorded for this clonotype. CDR3 in amino acids: CASSRGLWFRTGGPDTQYF. As DNA, the CDR3 is TGTGCCAGCAGCAGGGGCCTCTGGTTTCGGACAGGGGGCCCTGATACGCAGTATTTT. The chain employs TRBV7-9 and TRBJ2-3; 11 bases map to TRBD1. The CDR3 has 19 residues. Germline-derived CDR1 and CDR2 are SEHNR and FQNEAQ (reference sequence). J was trimmed by 6 bases and V by 5 bases; bases with no gene match: 19. Full variable domain (rest looked up from reference TRBV7-9 and TRBJ2-3): DTGVSQNPRHKITKRGQNVTFRCDPISEHNRLYWYRQTLGQGPEFLTYFQNEAQLEKSRLLSDRFSAERPKGSFSTLEIQRTEQGDSAMYLCASSRGLWFRTGGPDTQYFGPGTRLTVL.

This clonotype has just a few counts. CDR3 nucleotide sequence: TGCGCCAGCAGCAGCGGGACAGGGGGCGTTATTTCCTACGAGCAGTACTTC. Translating gives CASSSGTGGVISYEQYF. The chain uses TRBV5-1 and TRBJ2-7, with 12 positions matching TRBD1. The germline gives CDR1 SGHRS, CDR2 YFSETQ. After removal of 4 bases from V and 1 base from J, the junction contained 9 bases not matched to a gene. The CDR3 loop spans 17 amino acids.

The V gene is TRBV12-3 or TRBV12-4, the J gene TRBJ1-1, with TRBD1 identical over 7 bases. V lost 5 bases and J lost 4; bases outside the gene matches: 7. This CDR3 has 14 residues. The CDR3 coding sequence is TGTGCCAGCAGTAAAGGGACAGAAACCACTGAAGCTTTCTTT. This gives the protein CASSKGTETTEAFF.

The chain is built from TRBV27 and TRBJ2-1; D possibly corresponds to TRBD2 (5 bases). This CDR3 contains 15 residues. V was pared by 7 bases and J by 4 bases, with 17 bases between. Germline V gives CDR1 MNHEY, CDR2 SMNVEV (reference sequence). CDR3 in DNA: TGTGCCAGCACTTCGGACTTACCAGGTTACAATGAGCAGTTCTTC. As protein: CASTSDLPGYNEQFF.

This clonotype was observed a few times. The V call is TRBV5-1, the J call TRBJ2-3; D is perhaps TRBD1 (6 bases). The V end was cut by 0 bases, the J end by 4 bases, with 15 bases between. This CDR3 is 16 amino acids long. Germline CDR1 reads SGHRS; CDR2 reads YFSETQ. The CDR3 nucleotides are TGCGCCAGCAGCTTGGGGTGGGGGCCCCTCCCAGATACGCAGTATTTT. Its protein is CASSLGWGPLPDTQYF.

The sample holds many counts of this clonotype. In DNA form, the CDR3 reads TGCGCCAGCAGCCGGAGGGGTTCGAACACCGGGGAGCTGTTTTTT. Its translation is CASSRRGSNTGELFF. The chain uses TRBV4-1 and TRBJ2-2; tentative D call: TRBD2 (6 bases). The CDR3 has 15 amino acids. Germline CDR1 and CDR2: MGHRA and YSYEKL. Trimming shortened V by 4 bases and J by 0 bases, and 9 bases separated the two germline ends.

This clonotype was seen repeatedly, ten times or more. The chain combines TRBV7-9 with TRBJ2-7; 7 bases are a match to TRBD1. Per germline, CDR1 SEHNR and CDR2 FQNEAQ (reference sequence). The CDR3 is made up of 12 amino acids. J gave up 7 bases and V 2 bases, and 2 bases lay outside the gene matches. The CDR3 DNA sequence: TGTGCCAGCAGCTTACGGACAGGAGAGCAGTACGTC. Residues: CASSLRTGEQYV.

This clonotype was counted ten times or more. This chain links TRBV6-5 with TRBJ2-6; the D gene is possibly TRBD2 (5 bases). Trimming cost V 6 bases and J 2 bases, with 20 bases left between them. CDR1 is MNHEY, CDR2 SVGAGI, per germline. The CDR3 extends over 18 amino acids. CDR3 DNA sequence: TGTGCCAGCAGACCAAACCTCGGGGATCGCGCTGGGGCCAACGTCCTGACTTTC. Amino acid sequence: CASRPNLGDRAGANVLTF.

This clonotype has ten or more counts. CDR3 loop: CASSLGTGGLEQYF. The CDR3 region has the DNA TGCGCCAGCAGCTTGGGGACAGGGGGCCTGGAGCAGTACTTC. The V and J genes are TRBV5-1 and TRBJ2-7, with TRBD1 matching 11 bases. The CDR3 covers 14 residues. CDR1 is SGHRS and CDR2 is YFSETQ in the germline V gene. V lost 0 bases and J lost 7; bases outside the gene matches: 3. Complete variable domain (other parts from reference TRBV5-1 and TRBJ2-7): KAGVTQTPRYLIKTRGQQVTLSCSPISGHRSVSWYQQTPGQGLQFLFEYFSETQRNKGNFPGRFSGRQFSNSRSEMNVSTLELGDSALYLCASSLGTGGLEQYFGPGTRLTVT.

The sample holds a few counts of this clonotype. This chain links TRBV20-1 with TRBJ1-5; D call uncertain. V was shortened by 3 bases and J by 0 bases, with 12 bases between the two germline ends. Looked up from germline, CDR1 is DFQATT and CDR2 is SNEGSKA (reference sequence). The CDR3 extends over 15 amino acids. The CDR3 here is CSASMPSDSNQPQHF. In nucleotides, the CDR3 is TGCAGTGCTAGTATGCCCTCCGATAGCAATCAGCCCCAGCATTTT.

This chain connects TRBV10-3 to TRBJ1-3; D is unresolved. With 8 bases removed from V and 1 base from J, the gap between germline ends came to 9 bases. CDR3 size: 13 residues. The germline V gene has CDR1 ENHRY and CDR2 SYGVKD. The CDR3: CAIGQTSGNTIYF. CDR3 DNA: TGTGCCATCGGGCAGACTTCTGGAAACACCATATATTTT.

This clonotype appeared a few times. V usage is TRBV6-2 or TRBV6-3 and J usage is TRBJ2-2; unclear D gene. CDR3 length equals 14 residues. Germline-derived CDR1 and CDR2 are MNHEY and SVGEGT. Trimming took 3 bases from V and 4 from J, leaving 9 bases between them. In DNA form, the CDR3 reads TGTGCCAGCAGTTATTACATGCTCACCGGGGAGCTGTTTTTT. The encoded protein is CASSYYMLTGELFF.

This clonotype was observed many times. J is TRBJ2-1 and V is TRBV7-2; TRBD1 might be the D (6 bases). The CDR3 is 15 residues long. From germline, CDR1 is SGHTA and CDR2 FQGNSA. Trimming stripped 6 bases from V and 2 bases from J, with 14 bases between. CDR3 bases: TGTGCCAGCAGGGGATTTGGGGGCCCCTACAATGAGCAGTTCTTC. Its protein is CASRGFGGPYNEQFF.